This T cell receptor beta chain was identified during a study of radiotherapy plus CTLA-4 blockade in lung cancer. Study background: Overall, 18% of patients showed an objective response, while 31% attained disease control. Study conclusions and caveats: After radiotherapy and ipilimumab, tumor-derived clones expanded in peripheral blood.

Patients with chemo-refractory metastatic non-small-cell lung cancer received focal radiation plus CTLA-4 blockade with ipilimumab. The length of the CDR3 is 14 residues. From germline, CDR1 is MNHEY and CDR2 SVGAGI. Trimming at V came to 6 bases and at J to 8 bases, leaving 8 bases not matched to a gene. Comment on this clone: Its specificity is unknown.

The assay was immunoSEQ multiplex PCR, and TCRdb's table has in-frame clones only and misses some. Here the sample spans 70,000 to 95,000 clones, about 80% being singletons. The sample in question was peripheral blood, obtained from a patient treated with radiotherapy plus ipilimumab. This clonotype was obtained from a human donor with non-small cell lung cancer that progressed on radiotherapy plus ipilimumab. The chain recombines TRBV6-5 with TRBJ1-5; 9 nucleotides match TRBD1. The CDR3 DNA sequence: TGTGCCAGCAGCCGGGGACAGGGAAGGGAGCCCCAGCATTTT. Its protein product is CASSRGQGREPQHF.